The source of this TCR beta chain is a study of blood T cell repertoires in COVID-19 (dated by TCRdb to the early 2020s). Regarding the research as a whole: Samples from collaborators originated in the United States, Italy and Spain and spanned both the acute and convalescent phases of COVID-19. The material from the prospective study consisted of cDNA or gDNA derived from T cells, B-cell-depleted T cells, or PBMCs. Deeply sampled blood TCRbeta repertoires from subjects exposed to, actively infected with, or recovered from COVID-19 were included in the dataset. The repertoires were made available in a free public database intended to serve as a resource for research on the immune response to SARS-CoV-2. Samples came from the ongoing ImmuneRACE study (first 160 participants) plus 1,254 subjects from 6 global collaborators. Nearly every sample came with metadata listing a de-identified subject ID, COVID-19 status, age in years and sex. Where available, HLA class I and class II types were taken from metadata supplied by the sample provider and were not determined by assay-based typing.

Each collaborating institution followed its own protocols to collect whole blood in K2EDTA tubes. For TCRbeta analysis, collaborators shipped samples as frozen whole blood, isolated PBMCs, or DNA extracted from either of those sample types. What the authors observed across the whole study: The quantity of clinical and demographic metadata differed by source and by participant and was supplied without curation.

From cysteine to phenylalanine, the CDR3 is 13 amino acids long. Only the CDR3 DNA stays, 39 bases, in frame from base 1. V sheds 4 bases and J sheds 9 bases, leaving 15 bases between their ends. CDR1 WSHSY and CDR2 SAAADI are derived from the germline V gene. Note on this clone: The antigen it recognizes is unknown. No base quality values were provided; no much bigger clone lies one nucleotide off.

The immunoSEQ Assay, a bias-controlled multiplex PCR, was used to amplify TCRbeta CDR3 regions from genomic DNA. As for how the authors treated the data: Within the assay, amplification of reference gene primers was used to estimate how many nucleated cells each sample contained. To quantify the absolute abundance of each unique TCRbeta CDR3 rearrangement, sequence reads were collapsed and filtered. For each sample, productive Simpson clonality was calculated by taking the square root of Simpson's diversity index across productive rearrangements. This immuneACCESS table, as held by TCRdb, lists in-frame sequences with V and J called but not all clones. Of the missing ones, under half trace to an unresolved V gene in checked studies; the others have no known cause. The DNA gave D and trimming, while V, J and clone size come from that table. The sample table records more than 250,000 clones; approximately 82% of these occur just once. Jointly, the top ten make up about 1.2% of the sample.

The sample comprised peripheral blood. The rearranged segments are TRBV10-2 and TRBJ1-1; TRBD1 is possibly the D segment (6 matching bases). This clonotype was obtained from a woman in her 50s with acute or convalescent COVID-19. The DNA is as follows: TGCGCCAGCAGTGGGCAAACTGGACAGAAAGCTTTCTTT. This sequence encodes CASSGQTGQKAFF.